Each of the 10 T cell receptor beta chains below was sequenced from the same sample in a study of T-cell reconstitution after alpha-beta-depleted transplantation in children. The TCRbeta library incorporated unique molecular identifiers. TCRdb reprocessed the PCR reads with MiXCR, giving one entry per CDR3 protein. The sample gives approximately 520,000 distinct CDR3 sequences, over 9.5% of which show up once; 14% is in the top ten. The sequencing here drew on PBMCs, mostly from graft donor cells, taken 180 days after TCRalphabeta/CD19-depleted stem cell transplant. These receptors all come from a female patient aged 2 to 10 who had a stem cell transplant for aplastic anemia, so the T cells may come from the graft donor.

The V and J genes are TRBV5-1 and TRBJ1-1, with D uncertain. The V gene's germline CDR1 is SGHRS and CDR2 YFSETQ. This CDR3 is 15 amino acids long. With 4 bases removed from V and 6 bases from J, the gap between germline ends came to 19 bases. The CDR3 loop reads CASSPPWARRAEAFF. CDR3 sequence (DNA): TGCGCCAGCAGCCCACCCTGGGCGAGAAGGGCTGAAGCTTTCTTT. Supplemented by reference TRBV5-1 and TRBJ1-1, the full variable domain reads KAGVTQTPRYLIKTRGQQVTLSCSPISGHRSVSWYQQTPGQGLQFLFEYFSETQRNKGNFPGRFSGRQFSNSRSEMNVSTLELGDSALYLCASSPPWARRAEAFFGQGTRLTVV.

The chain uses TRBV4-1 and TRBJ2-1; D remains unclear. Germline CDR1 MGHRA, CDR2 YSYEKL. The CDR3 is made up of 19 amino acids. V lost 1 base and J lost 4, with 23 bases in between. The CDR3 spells CASSQVGSVIRILYNEQFF. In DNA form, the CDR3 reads TGCGCCAGCAGCCAAGTAGGCAGCGTCATCAGAATTTTATACAATGAGCAGTTCTTC.

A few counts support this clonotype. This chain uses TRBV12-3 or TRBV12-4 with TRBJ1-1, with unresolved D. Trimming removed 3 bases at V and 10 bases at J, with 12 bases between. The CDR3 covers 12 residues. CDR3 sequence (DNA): TGTGCCAGCAGTTTCGAAAGGTCCGCAGCTTTCTTT. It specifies CASSFERSAAFF.

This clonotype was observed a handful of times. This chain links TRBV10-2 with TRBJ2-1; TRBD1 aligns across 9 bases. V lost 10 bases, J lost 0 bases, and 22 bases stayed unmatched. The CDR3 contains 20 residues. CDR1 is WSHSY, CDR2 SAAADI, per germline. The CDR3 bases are TGCGCCACCGGACCTGAGGGACAGGGAAAATCCCTGAGCTCCTACAATGAGCAGTTCTTC. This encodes CATGPEGQGKSLSSYNEQFF.

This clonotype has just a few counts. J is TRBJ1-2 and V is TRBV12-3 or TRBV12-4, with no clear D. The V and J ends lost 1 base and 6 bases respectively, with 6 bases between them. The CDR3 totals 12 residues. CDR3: CASSLEEDGYTF. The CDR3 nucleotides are TGTGCCAGCAGTTTAGAGGAGGATGGCTACACCTTC.

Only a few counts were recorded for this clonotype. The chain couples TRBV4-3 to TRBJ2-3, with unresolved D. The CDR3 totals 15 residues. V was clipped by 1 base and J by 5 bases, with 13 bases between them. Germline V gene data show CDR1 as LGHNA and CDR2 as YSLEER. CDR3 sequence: CASSQGRQPGDTQYF. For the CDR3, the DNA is TGCGCCAGCAGCCAAGGCCGTCAGCCTGGAGATACGCAGTATTTT.

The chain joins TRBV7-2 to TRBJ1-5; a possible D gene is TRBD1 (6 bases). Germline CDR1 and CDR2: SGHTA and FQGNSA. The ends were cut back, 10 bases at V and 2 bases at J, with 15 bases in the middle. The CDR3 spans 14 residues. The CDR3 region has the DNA TGTGCCATACAACAGGGTTTGGGCAATCAGCCCCAGCATTTT. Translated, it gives CAIQQGLGNQPQHF.

The CDR3 bases are TGCAGTGTACCATCTGGCAGGGTCGGTTGTGAAAAACTGTTTTTT. This translates into CSVPSGRVGCEKLFF. This chain joins TRBV20-1 and TRBJ1-4, with D tentatively TRBD1 (5 bases). V dropped 7 bases and J dropped 7 bases, with 22 bases sitting between them. Germline CDR1 reads DFQATT; CDR2 reads SNEGSKA (reference sequence). This CDR3 has 15 amino acids.

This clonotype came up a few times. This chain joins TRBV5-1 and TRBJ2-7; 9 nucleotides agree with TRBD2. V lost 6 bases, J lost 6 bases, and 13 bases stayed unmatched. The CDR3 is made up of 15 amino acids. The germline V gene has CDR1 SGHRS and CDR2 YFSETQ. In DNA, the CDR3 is TGCGCCAGCACCTGGGGGGGTAGCGGGAGTTTCGAGCAGTACTTC. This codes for CASTWGGSGSFEQYF.

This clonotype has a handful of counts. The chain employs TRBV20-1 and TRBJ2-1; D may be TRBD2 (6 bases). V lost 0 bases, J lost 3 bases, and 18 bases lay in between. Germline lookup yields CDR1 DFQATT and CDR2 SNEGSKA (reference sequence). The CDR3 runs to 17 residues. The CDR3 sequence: CSARDGVRGIGYNEQFF. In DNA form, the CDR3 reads TGCAGTGCTAGAGATGGGGTACGCGGGATCGGCTACAATGAGCAGTTCTTC.